Below are 28 T cell receptor beta chains sequenced from a single sample in a study of T cell repertoires in cytomegalovirus infection. TCRdb redid the calling of the reads with MiXCR, one entry per CDR3 protein. The data show about 150,000 distinct CDR3 sequences, 20% to 30% seen once. The specimen sequenced was PBMCs. Receptors were obtained from a human donor in good health (CMV status not recorded). Some clones in this sample may be carry-over from other donors' samples.

The table lists this clonotype with a count of one. Since no conserved phenylalanine or tryptophan closes the CDR3, a read error is the likely cause. The chain has TRBV7-3 and TRBJ2-2; D perhaps matches TRBD1 (5 bases). There are 14 residues in the CDR3. V lost 5 bases, J lost 3 bases, and 10 bases lay in between. The germline V gene has CDR1 SGHTA and CDR2 FQGTGA. CDR3 sequence reads: CASSRDRDTGELFL. Written as DNA, the CDR3 is TGTGCCAGCAGCCGTGACAGAGACACCGGGGAGCTGTTTCTT.

This clonotype was counted ten times or more. This chain's CDR3 is CASSKGGSYNEQFF. In nucleotides, the CDR3 is TGTGCCAGCAGTAAAGGGGGATCCTACAATGAGCAGTTCTTC. V and J are TRBV6-1 and TRBJ2-1, with D possibly TRBD1 on 6 matching bases. Per the germline V gene, CDR1 is MNHNS and CDR2 is SASEGT. V lost 5 bases to trimming and J lost 1 base, with 9 bases between them. The CDR3 has 14 amino acids.

V usage is TRBV5-1 and J usage is TRBJ2-2, with 14 bases lining up with TRBD2. The CDR3 is made up of 20 amino acids. V was pared by 0 bases and J by 1 base, with 8 bases of the junction left unmatched. The germline CDR1 and CDR2 sequences are SGHRS and YFSETQ. The CDR3: CASSLDGTSGRQLNTGELFF. The CDR3 bases are TGCGCCAGCAGCTTGGATGGGACTAGCGGGAGACAATTGAACACCGGGGAGCTGTTTTTT.

The rearrangement uses TRBV7-6 and TRBJ1-3; a weak D match, TRBD1 (5 bases). The V end was cut by 5 bases, the J end by 0 bases, with 11 bases between. CDR1 SGHVS and CDR2 FNYEAQ come from the germline V gene. This CDR3 spans 15 amino acids. Written as DNA, the CDR3 is TGTGCCAGCAGCCCGGGGGGAGACTCTGGAAACACCATATATTTT. It encodes CASSPGGDSGNTIYF.

The table lists this clonotype with a few counts. This chain connects TRBV7-3 to TRBJ2-5; D may be TRBD1 or TRBD2 (5 bases each). Germline CDR1 SGHTA, CDR2 FQGTGA. Trimming stripped 0 bases from V and 2 bases from J, with 13 bases between. CDR3 size: 16 residues. The chain's CDR3 is CASSLTGTGFQETQYF. In DNA, the CDR3 is TGTGCCAGCAGCTTAACAGGGACGGGTTTTCAAGAGACCCAGTACTTC.

This clonotype appeared a few times. CDR3 sequence: CASSGSRGKNTEAFF. CDR3 in DNA: TGTGCCAGCAGTGGATCCCGGGGAAAGAACACTGAAGCTTTCTTT. V gene TRBV6-1 combines with J gene TRBJ1-1; D gene ambiguous. Germline V gene lookup returns CDR1 MNHNS and CDR2 SASEGT. Trimming shortened V by 4 bases and J by 1 base, and 13 bases separated the two germline ends. CDR3 length equals 15 residues.

This clonotype has only a few counts. The chain has TRBV28 and TRBJ1-1, with D maybe TRBD1 (5 bases). Germline V gives CDR1 MDHEN, CDR2 SYDVKM. The V gene lost 10 bases and the J gene lost 1 base, with 10 bases spanning the gap. The CDR3 is 12 residues long. CDR3 in amino acids: CATRGGNTEAFF. The CDR3 nucleotides read TGTGCCACTAGGGGAGGGAACACTGAAGCTTTCTTT.

J is TRBJ2-1 and V is TRBV6-2 or TRBV6-3; D is unclear. CDR3 length: 13 amino acids. The germline gives CDR1 MNHEY, CDR2 SVGEGT. V lost 3 bases to trimming and J lost 6 bases, with 9 bases between them. The CDR3 sequence: CASSYGPSNEQFF. The CDR3 bases are TGTGCCAGCAGTTATGGTCCCAGCAATGAGCAGTTCTTC.

This clonotype was found many times. The V and J genes are TRBV7-8 and TRBJ2-1; TRBD2 matches at 14 bases. With V trimmed by 1 base and J by 4 bases, 9 bases remained unmatched. This CDR3 region has 19 residues. CDR1 SGHVS and CDR2 FQNEAQ come from the germline V gene. CDR3 region: CASSLGTSGRSLGYNEQFF. CDR3 in DNA: TGTGCCAGCAGCTTAGGGACTAGCGGGAGGAGTTTAGGTTACAATGAGCAGTTCTTC.

This clonotype has only a few counts. V and J are TRBV10-3 and TRBJ1-5, with D possibly matching TRBD1 (6 bases). The CDR3 has 13 amino acids. Germline V CDR1 and CDR2: ENHRY, SYGVKD. V was shortened by 4 bases and J by 4 bases, with 8 bases between the two germline ends. This CDR3 reads CAISGTANQPQHF. The CDR3 coding sequence is TGTGCCATCAGTGGGACAGCAAATCAGCCCCAGCATTTT.

Comments on this clonotype: This may be a read error: a much more frequent sequence differs by one nucleotide. This CDR3 fails to terminate in the conserved phenylalanine or tryptophan, so it likely reflects a read error. DNA for the CDR3: TGTGCCAGCAGCTTAGACCCCCACAGGGCTGGCTACACCTTG. Translation gives CASSLDPHRAGYTL. The gene calls are TRBV7-3 and TRBJ1-2; the D gene is possibly TRBD1 (6 bases). Germline V lookup: CDR1 SGHTA, CDR2 FQGTGA. The CDR3 length is 14 residues. Trimming removed 2 bases from V and 7 bases from J, with 14 bases in between.

Comment on this clonotype: This may stem from a read error, because a much larger clone lies one nucleotide away. The chain uses TRBV7-2 and TRBJ1-4, with D perhaps TRBD1 (6 bases). This CDR3 has 17 residues. Per the germline V gene, CDR1 is SGHTA and CDR2 is FQGNSA. CDR3 loop: CAISLVPGQRVREKLFF. The CDR3 DNA reads TGTGCCATCAGCTTAGTCCCGGGACAAAGAGTAAGGGAAAAACTGTTTTTT. The entire variable domain, with the rest obtained from reference TRBV7-2 and TRBJ1-4, is as follows: GAGVSQSPSNKVTEKGKDVELRCDPISGHTALYWYRQSLGQGLEFLIYFQGNSAPDKSGLPSDRFSAERTGGSVSTLTIQRTQQEDSAVYLCAISLVPGQRVREKLFFGSGTQLSVL.

The gene calls are TRBV6-2 or TRBV6-3 and TRBJ1-3; D unclear. Looked up from germline, CDR1 is MNHEY and CDR2 is SVGEGT. The CDR3 covers 12 residues. With 9 bases removed from V and 1 base from J, the gap between germline ends came to 7 bases. The CDR3 region has the DNA TGTGCCAGTCGAGCATCTGGAAACACCATATATTTT. This codes for CASRASGNTIYF.

The CDR3 DNA reads as TGCAGTGCCGTCATAGCGGGGCGCACAGATACGCAGTATTTT. Translated, it gives CSAVIAGRTDTQYF. The chain employs TRBV20-1 and TRBJ2-3, with 8 nucleotides matching TRBD2. The CDR3 totals 14 residues. Germline V lookup: CDR1 DFQATT, CDR2 SNEGSKA (reference sequence). J lost 1 base, V lost 6 bases, and 6 bases had no gene match.

J is TRBJ2-7 and V is TRBV4-2, with D possibly TRBD1 on 5 matching bases. This CDR3 region has 16 residues. CDR1 LGHNA and CDR2 YNFKEQ come from the germline V gene. V lost 3 bases and J lost 0, with 15 bases in between. The CDR3 DNA is TGTGCCAGCAGCCACCCAGGGCAGGGCCGCTCCTACGAGCAGTACTTC. Translating gives CASSHPGQGRSYEQYF.

V and J are TRBV6-1 and TRBJ2-1, with TRBD2 matching over 10 bases. This CDR3 comprises 15 residues. J lost 4 bases, V lost 2 bases, and 2 bases had no gene match. Per germline, CDR1 MNHNS and CDR2 SASEGT. The CDR3 region is CASSEQRGGYNEQFF. The CDR3 bases are TGTGCCAGCAGTGAACAGCGGGGGGGTTACAATGAGCAGTTCTTC.

V and J are TRBV19 and TRBJ2-7; 9 bases align to TRBD2. Per germline, CDR1 LNHDA and CDR2 SQIVND (reference sequence). CDR3 length: 14 amino acids. The V gene end was trimmed by 8 bases and the J gene end by 1 base; junction bases not matched to a gene: 6. CDR3 sequence: CASAVAGASYEQYF. The CDR3 nucleotides read TGTGCCAGTGCCGTAGCGGGAGCTTCCTACGAGCAGTACTTC.

The rearrangement joins TRBV7-2 to TRBJ2-1, with 9 bases identical to TRBD2. CDR1 and CDR2 from the germline V gene are SGHTA and FQGNSA. V shed 5 bases and J 6 bases; nucleotides not matched to a gene: 8. The CDR3 has 15 amino acids. Here the CDR3 DNA reads TGTGCCAGCAGCGCCAGGACTAGCGAGACCAATGAGCAGTTCTTC. Protein: CASSARTSETNEQFF. Variable domain in full (rest from reference TRBV7-2 and TRBJ2-1): GAGVSQSPSNKVTEKGKDVELRCDPISGHTALYWYRQSLGQGLEFLIYFQGNSAPDKSGLPSDRFSAERTGGSVSTLTIQRTQQEDSAVYLCASSARTSETNEQFFGPGTRLTVL.

The chain links TRBV28 to TRBJ2-1; 10 positions match TRBD1. The CDR3 consists of 15 residues. Unmatched junction bases numbered 17, after V lost 8 bases and J lost 13 bases. Germline V gene sequence: CDR1 MDHEN, CDR2 SYDVKM. The DNA of the CDR3 is TGTGCCAGCCGACTTGGGGACAGGGGTTCGACGGGCCAGTTCTTC. Translating it yields CASRLGDRGSTGQFF.

This chain joins TRBV27 and TRBJ1-2; D is possibly TRBD1 (5 bases). Trimming shortened V by 0 bases and J by 2 bases, and 10 bases separated the two germline ends. This CDR3 region has 15 residues. The germline CDR1 and CDR2 sequences are MNHEY and SMNVEV (reference sequence). In nucleotides, the CDR3 is TGTGCCAGCAGTTTATCATTAAACAGGAACTATGGCTACACCTTC. It yields the protein CASSLSLNRNYGYTF.

This clonotype has more than one count but fewer than ten. The V and J genes are TRBV28 and TRBJ2-7, with a weak D call TRBD1 (5 bases). Germline CDR1 reads MDHEN; CDR2 reads SYDVKM. The CDR3 totals 12 residues. The ends were cut back, 6 bases at V and 3 bases at J, with 9 bases in the middle. CDR3 protein: CASSRDHYEQYF. For the CDR3, the DNA is TGTGCCAGCAGCAGGGATCACTACGAGCAGTACTTC.

This chain connects TRBV20-1 to TRBJ2-1; no reliable D call. The CDR3 extends over 14 amino acids. CDR1 and CDR2 from the germline V gene are DFQATT and SNEGSKA (reference sequence). V lost 2 bases and J 7 bases, leaving 15 bases between the germline ends. The CDR3 loop reads CSARSHQGLNEQFF. Written as DNA, the CDR3 is TGCAGTGCTAGATCCCACCAAGGGCTAAATGAGCAGTTCTTC.

The sample holds a few counts of this clonotype. The chain employs TRBV6-1 and TRBJ2-7, with 9 bases identical to TRBD2. From germline, CDR1 is MNHNS and CDR2 SASEGT. With 6 bases clipped from V and 3 bases from J, the junction kept 6 bases outside the gene matches. This CDR3 comprises 14 residues. CDR3 loop: CASRGSGSFYEQYF. CDR3 bases: TGTGCCAGCAGGGGTAGCGGGAGTTTCTACGAGCAGTACTTC.

This clonotype was detected ten times or more. This chain connects TRBV30 to TRBJ1-6, with D possibly being TRBD1 (5 bases). This CDR3 has 18 amino acids. V was clipped by 0 bases and J by 9 bases, with 24 bases between them. The germline V gene encodes CDR1 GTSNPN and CDR2 SVGIG (reference sequence). CDR3 nucleotides: TGTGCCTGGAGTGTATTAGAAGACAGTCTTTTGGGAAGTTCACCCCTCCACTTT. Protein: CAWSVLEDSLLGSSPLHF.

This clonotype has ten or more counts. For the CDR3, the DNA is TGTGCCAGCAGCTTAGACGGCGGGGGGGCCTACGAGCAGTACTTC. It translates to CASSLDGGGAYEQYF. The chain combines TRBV7-2 with TRBJ2-7; 9 bases fit TRBD2. Germline lookup yields CDR1 SGHTA and CDR2 FQGNSA. V lost 1 base and J lost 2; bases outside the gene matches: 3. The CDR3 covers 15 residues.

This clonotype was observed once. It may be a read error: a sequence one base away is much more abundant. The V and J genes are TRBV12-3 or TRBV12-4 and TRBJ2-5, with 16 positions matching TRBD2. This CDR3 is 18 amino acids long. V lost 0 bases and J lost 5; bases outside the gene matches: 6. The CDR3 DNA reads TGTGCCAGCAGTTTAGCGATGGGACTAGCGGGGGGGTACGAGACCCAGTACTTC. This translates into CASSLAMGLAGGYETQYF.

This chain connects TRBV2 to TRBJ2-7; 11 nucleotides agree with TRBD2. Germline loops: CDR1 SNHLY, CDR2 FYNNEI. V dropped 3 bases and J dropped 3; count of bases not matched to a gene: 4. The CDR3 length is 15 residues. The CDR3 loop is CASSDPTSGGYEQYF. DNA of the CDR3: TGTGCCAGCAGTGACCCCACTAGCGGGGGCTACGAGCAGTACTTC.

The table lists this clonotype with many counts. The rearrangement links TRBV29-1 to TRBJ2-6; D gene unclear. The V gene lost 6 bases and the J gene lost 0 bases, with 15 bases spanning the gap. Per germline, CDR1 SQVTM and CDR2 ANQGSEA. The CDR3 runs 16 residues. CDR3 residues: CSVARDVDSGANVLTF. The DNA of the CDR3 is TGCAGCGTCGCCCGAGACGTCGACTCTGGGGCCAACGTCCTGACTTTC.